This T cell receptor beta chain was identified in a study of T cells after yellow fever vaccination. TCR cDNA was made by 5'RACE template switching, adding a universal primer site and UMIs. Each CDR3 protein is one row after TCRdb ran MiXCR on the 5' RACE reads. The table shows approximately 61,000 distinct CDR3 sequences, with more than 5.5% occurring only once. Germline V CDR1 and CDR2: SGHDT, YYEEEE. The junction had 1 base not matched to a gene; V was cut back by 4 bases and J by 7 bases. This CDR3 is built from 11 residues. Ten or more counts support this clonotype. The rearrangement uses TRBV5-6 and TRBJ1-1, with 7 bases lining up with TRBD1. This sample comprised CD8+ T cells sorted from PBMCs, obtained on the day of the first yellow fever vaccination. The receptor's source is a man between 18 and 35 years old who received the YFV17D yellow fever vaccine. CDR3 loop: CASSRDSEAFF. The CDR3, as DNA: TGTGCCAGCAGCCGGGACAGTGAAGCTTTCTTT. Variable domain in full (rest from reference TRBV5-6 and TRBJ1-1): DAGVTQSPTHLIKTRGQQVTLRCSPKSGHDTVSWYQQALGQGPQFIFQYYEEEERQRGNFPDRFSGHQFPNYSSELNVNALLLGDSALYLCASSRDSEAFFGQGTRLTVV.